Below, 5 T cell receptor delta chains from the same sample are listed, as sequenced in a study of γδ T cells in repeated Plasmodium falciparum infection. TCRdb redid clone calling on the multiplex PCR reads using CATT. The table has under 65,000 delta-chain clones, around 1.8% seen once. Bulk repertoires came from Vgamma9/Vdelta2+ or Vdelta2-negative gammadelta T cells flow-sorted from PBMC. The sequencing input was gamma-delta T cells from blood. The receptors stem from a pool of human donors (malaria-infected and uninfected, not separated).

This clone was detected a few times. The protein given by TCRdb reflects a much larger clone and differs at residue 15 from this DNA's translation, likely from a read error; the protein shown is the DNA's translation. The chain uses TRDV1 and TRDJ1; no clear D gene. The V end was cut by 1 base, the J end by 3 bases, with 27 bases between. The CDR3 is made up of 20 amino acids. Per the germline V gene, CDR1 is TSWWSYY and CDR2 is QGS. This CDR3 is CALGEPATQVVMAYADKLIF. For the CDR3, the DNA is TGTGCTCTTGGGGAACCCGCAACTCAGGTAGTGATGGCGTACGCCGATAAACTCATCTTT.

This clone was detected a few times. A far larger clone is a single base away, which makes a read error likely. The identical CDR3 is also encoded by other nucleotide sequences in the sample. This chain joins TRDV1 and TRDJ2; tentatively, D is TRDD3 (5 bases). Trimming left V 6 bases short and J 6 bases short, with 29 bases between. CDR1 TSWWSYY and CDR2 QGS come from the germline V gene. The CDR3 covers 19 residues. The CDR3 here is CALGEVAIATGVGAAQLFF. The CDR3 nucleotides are TGTGCTCTTGGAGAAGTGGCTATCGCGACTGGCGTTGGGGCAGCACAACTCTTCTTT.

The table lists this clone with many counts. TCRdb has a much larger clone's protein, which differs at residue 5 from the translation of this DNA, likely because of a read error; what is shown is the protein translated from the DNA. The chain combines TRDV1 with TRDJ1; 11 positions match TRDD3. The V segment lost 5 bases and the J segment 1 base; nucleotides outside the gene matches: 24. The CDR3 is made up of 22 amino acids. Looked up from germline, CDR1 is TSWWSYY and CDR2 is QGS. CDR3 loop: CALGNSSFLGRVWGIRTDKLIF. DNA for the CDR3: TGTGCTCTTGGGAATTCTTCCTTCCTCGGAAGAGTGTGGGGGATACGCACCGATAAACTCATCTTT.

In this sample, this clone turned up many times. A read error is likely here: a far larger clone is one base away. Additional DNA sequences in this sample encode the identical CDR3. The DNA of the CDR3 is TGTGCTCTTGGGGAACTAAAGGCCTCCTTGGCTGGGGGGTTCACCTGCACCGATAAACTCATCTTT. Its translation is CALGELKASLAGGFTCTDKLIF. The rearrangement links TRDV1 to TRDJ1, with 7 bases aligning to TRDD3. V dropped 0 bases and J dropped 1; count of bases not matched to a gene: 23. Germline V CDR1 and CDR2: TSWWSYY, QGS. The CDR3 loop spans 22 amino acids.

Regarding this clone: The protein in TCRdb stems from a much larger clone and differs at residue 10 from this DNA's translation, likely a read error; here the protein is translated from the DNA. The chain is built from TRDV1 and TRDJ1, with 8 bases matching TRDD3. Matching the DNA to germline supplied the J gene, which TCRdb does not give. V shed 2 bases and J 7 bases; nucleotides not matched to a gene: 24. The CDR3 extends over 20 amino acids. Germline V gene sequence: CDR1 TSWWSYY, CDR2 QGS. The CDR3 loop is CALGERGLPAFWGTTIKLIF. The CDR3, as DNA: TGTGCTCTTGGGGAAAGAGGGCTTCCTGCCTTCTGGGGGACAACTATTAAACTCATCTTT.